The 4 T cell receptor beta chains listed next were all sequenced from one sample in a study of response to subunit inactivated influenza vaccine. TCRdb re-analysed the RT-PCR reads in MiXCR, keeping a single row per CDR3 protein. The data hold about 700,000 distinct CDR3 sequences, with approximately 15% observed a single time. Specimen: PBMCs from blood, collected 14 days before vaccination. Every receptor here comes from a man between 50 and 59 years old who received an inactivated influenza vaccine.

This clonotype appeared a few times. This chain connects TRBV12-3 or TRBV12-4 to TRBJ2-3, with a possible D match to TRBD1 (7 bases). This CDR3 has 16 residues. Trimming took 5 bases from V and 0 from J, leaving 15 bases between them. CDR3 DNA sequence: TGTGCCAGCAGTCCGGAGACAGGGACTAGCACAGATACGCAGTATTTT. Translation gives CASSPETGTSTDTQYF.

The table lists this clonotype with a few counts. The CDR3 region is CASSPQGSFDEQYF. CDR3 DNA: TGTGCCAGCAGCCCGCAGGGGTCCTTCGACGAGCAGTACTTC. The chain joins TRBV6-1 to TRBJ2-7, with D maybe TRBD1 (6 bases). Germline V gene data show CDR1 as MNHNS and CDR2 as SASEGT. Trimming removed 6 bases from V and 5 bases from J, with 17 bases in between. This CDR3 has 14 amino acids.

A word on this clonotype: This may stem from a read error, because a much larger clone lies one nucleotide away. The chain links TRBV6-2 or TRBV6-3 to TRBJ2-5; D is possibly TRBD1 (6 bases). The V gene lost 5 bases and the J gene lost 2 bases, with 12 bases spanning the gap. The CDR3 sequence is 14 residues long. CDR1 MNHEY and CDR2 SVGEGT come from the germline V gene. The CDR3 sequence is CASSATGAQETQYF. The CDR3 nucleotides are TGTGCCAGCAGTGCGACAGGAGCTCAAGAGACCCAGTACTTC.

This clonotype was seen more than once but under ten times. The chain joins TRBV27 to TRBJ2-3; no reliable D call. V was shortened by 1 base and J by 3 bases, with 8 bases between the two germline ends. Germline-derived CDR1 and CDR2 are MNHEY and SMNVEV (reference sequence). The CDR3 totals 14 residues. CDR3 bases: TGTGCCAGCAGTTTATACGCAGTAACAGATACGCAGTATTTT. This encodes CASSLYAVTDTQYF.